The 18 T cell receptor beta chains given below trace back to one sample, sequenced in a study of Graves' ophthalmopathy and Graves' hyperthyroidism. CDR3 regions of TCR beta were amplified from RNA transcripts. Amplification began with first-round RT-PCR using HTBI primers, then second-round multiplex PCR was performed. Each CDR3 protein gets one entry after TCRdb re-called the multiplex PCR reads with MiXCR. The profile shows hundreds of thousands of distinct CDR3 sequences, about 22% of them singletons. Sequencing was performed on peripheral blood. The receptors derive from a woman in her 50s with Graves' ophthalmopathy.

In its sample, this clonotype was seen many times. This chain links TRBV20-1 with TRBJ1-6; possible D gene TRBD1, 6 bases. The CDR3 has 14 residues. Germline-derived CDR1 and CDR2 are DFQATT and SNEGSKA (reference sequence). Trimming pared 5 bases from V and 10 bases from J, leaving 18 bases between. CDR3: CSAARGEGWSPLHF. The DNA of the CDR3 is TGCAGTGCTGCTAGGGGGGAGGGTTGGTCACCCCTCCACTTT.

This clonotype has ten or more counts. The chain employs TRBV28 and TRBJ1-6, with TRBD1 as a possible D gene (5 bases). The germline gives CDR1 MDHEN, CDR2 SYDVKM. The CDR3 contains 17 residues. V lost 4 bases to trimming and J lost 0 bases, with 13 bases between them. The CDR3 nucleotides are TGTGCCAGCAGTTCAGGGAGCTCGGGCTCCTATAATTCACCCCTCCACTTT. As protein: CASSSGSSGSYNSPLHF.

V is TRBV27 and J is TRBJ2-2; 9 bases fit TRBD1. This CDR3 contains 17 residues. Trimming at V came to 2 bases and at J to 5 bases, leaving 9 bases not matched to a gene. Germline CDR1 MNHEY, CDR2 SMNVEV (reference sequence). The CDR3 region has the DNA TGTGCCAGCAGTTTAGGGGGCGGGACAGGGTATACCGGGGAGCTGTTTTTT. The encoded protein is CASSLGGGTGYTGELFF.

In its sample, this clonotype was seen many times. The chain links TRBV11-2 to TRBJ2-5; weak D call: TRBD2 (6 bases). The CDR3 extends over 14 amino acids. V shed 5 bases and J shed 5 bases, with 15 bases lying between them. Germline CDR1 and CDR2: SGHAT and FQNNGV. The CDR3 DNA reads as TGTGCCAGCAGCCCCGGGACTGTGGGGGAGACCCAGTACTTC. It specifies CASSPGTVGETQYF.

This clonotype was counted ten times or more. The chain joins TRBV2 to TRBJ1-5; weak D call: TRBD1 (5 bases). Germline values: CDR1 SNHLY, CDR2 FYNNEI. The length of the CDR3 is 14 residues. V was clipped by 3 bases and J by 7 bases, with 13 bases between them. The CDR3 region has the DNA TGTGCCAGCAGTGAGTCAGGGCCGGGCCAGCCCCAGCATTTT. Its protein is CASSESGPGQPQHF. The full variable domain, completed using reference TRBV2 and TRBJ1-5, is EPEVTQTPSHQVTQMGQEVILRCVPISNHLYFYWYRQILGQKVEFLVSFYNNEISEKSEIFDDQFSVERPDGSNFTLKIRSTKLEDSAMYFCASSESGPGQPQHFGDGTRLSIL.

The chain joins TRBV7-2 to TRBJ2-2; a possible D gene is TRBD2 (5 bases). The CDR3 has 14 amino acids. Trimming shortened V by 3 bases and J by 1 base, and 6 bases separated the two germline ends. Germline V gene lookup returns CDR1 SGHTA and CDR2 FQGNSA. CDR3 nucleotides: TGTGCCAGCAGCTTGGACTGGAACACCGGGGAGCTGTTTTTT. As protein: CASSLDWNTGELFF. Combining the CDR3 with reference TRBV7-2 and TRBJ2-2 gives the whole variable domain GAGVSQSPSNKVTEKGKDVELRCDPISGHTALYWYRQSLGQGLEFLIYFQGNSAPDKSGLPSDRFSAERTGGSVSTLTIQRTQQEDSAVYLCASSLDWNTGELFFGEGSRLTVL.

This clonotype was seen many times. This chain links TRBV12-3 or TRBV12-4 with TRBJ2-5; 10 bases fit TRBD2. This CDR3 comprises 15 residues. Trimming removed 4 bases from V and 5 bases from J; junction bases left unmatched: 7. The CDR3 region has the DNA TGTGCCAGCAGTTGGGGCCCGACTAGCGGGGAGACCCAGTACTTC. It encodes CASSWGPTSGETQYF.

This clonotype occurred many times. The chain joins TRBV5-1 to TRBJ2-7; 10 bases are a match to TRBD2. V was pared by 5 bases and J by 2 bases, with 7 bases of the junction left unmatched. The length of the CDR3 is 15 residues. CDR1 and CDR2 from the germline V gene are SGHRS and YFSETQ. CDR3 in amino acids: CASSVSGRGTYEQYF. The DNA of the CDR3 is TGCGCCAGCAGTGTAAGCGGGAGGGGGACCTACGAGCAGTACTTC.

This clonotype was counted only a few times. This may come from a read error, since a much larger clone is one base off. The chain links TRBV6-2 or TRBV6-3 to TRBJ2-7, with TRBD2 matching over 11 bases. The CDR3 totals 14 residues. Trimming at V came to 10 bases and at J to 2 bases, leaving 7 bases not matched to a gene. The germline CDR1 and CDR2 sequences are MNHEY and SVGEGT. The CDR3 protein is CATQLAGVTYEQYF. CDR3 DNA sequence: TGTGCCACCCAACTAGCGGGAGTAACCTACGAGCAGTACTTC.

The chain joins TRBV6-4 to TRBJ1-1; perhaps TRBD1 as D (5 bases). This CDR3 has 13 amino acids. V shed 6 bases and J shed 9 bases, with 17 bases lying between them. Germline V gene data show CDR1 as MRHNA and CDR2 as SNTAGT. CDR3 amino acids: CASSQRTLGQAFF. The CDR3 nucleotides read TGTGCCAGCAGCCAACGGACACTAGGGCAAGCTTTCTTT.

This clonotype was seen many times. V and J are TRBV7-3 and TRBJ2-5, with 7 bases identical to TRBD1. V was pared by 4 bases and J by 1 base, with 12 bases of the junction left unmatched. The germline CDR1 and CDR2 sequences are SGHTA and FQGTGA. The CDR3 runs to 17 residues. The CDR3 loop reads CASSSLGTVNLQETQYF. The CDR3 DNA reads as TGTGCCAGCAGCTCCCTCGGGACAGTAAACCTCCAAGAGACCCAGTACTTC. Based on the CDR3 plus reference TRBV7-3 and TRBJ2-5, the full variable domain is GAGVSQTPSNKVTEKGKYVELRCDPISGHTALYWYRQSLGQGPEFLIYFQGTGAADDSGLPNDRFFAVRPEGSVSTLKIQRTERGDSAVYLCASSSLGTVNLQETQYFGPGTRLLVL.

There are a few counts of this clonotype. The CDR3 here is CASTLSGGRAPYEQYF. The CDR3, as DNA: TGTGCCAGCACTCTTAGCGGCGGGAGGGCCCCCTACGAGCAGTACTTC. The chain has TRBV6-1 and TRBJ2-7, with 9 bases fitting TRBD2. Trimming removed 7 bases from V and 2 bases from J; junction bases left unmatched: 12. The CDR3 runs to 16 residues. CDR1 MNHNS and CDR2 SASEGT come from the germline V gene.

The J gene is TRBJ2-7, the V gene TRBV7-3, with 7 bases lining up with TRBD1. The V gene's germline CDR1 is SGHTA and CDR2 FQGTGA. There are 15 residues in the CDR3. After removal of 5 bases from V and 0 bases from J, the junction contained 7 bases not matched to a gene. The CDR3 here is CASSPRRGSSYEQYF. The CDR3 DNA follows: TGTGCCAGCAGCCCCCGCAGGGGGAGCTCCTACGAGCAGTACTTC.

This clonotype was seen many times. The rearrangement joins TRBV6-5 to TRBJ2-5; perhaps TRBD1 as D (6 bases). V lost 7 bases and J lost 0, with 9 bases in between. The germline CDR1 and CDR2 sequences are MNHEY and SVGAGI. The CDR3 contains 13 residues. CDR3 protein: CASNWDNQETQYF. Written as DNA, the CDR3 is TGTGCCAGCAATTGGGACAACCAAGAGACCCAGTACTTC.

The rearrangement joins TRBV6-2 or TRBV6-3 to TRBJ2-5; D unclear. CDR3 length: 14 amino acids. Trimming pared 0 bases from V and 2 bases from J, leaving 7 bases between. Germline CDR1 is MNHEY and CDR2 is SVGEGT. The CDR3 bases are TGTGCCAGCAGTTACTCGGGATCACAAGAGACCCAGTACTTC. This translates into CASSYSGSQETQYF.

The V and J genes are TRBV28 and TRBJ1-6; D may be TRBD1 (6 bases). Deletions cut 4 bases from V and 0 bases from J, with 13 bases between. CDR3 size: 17 residues. Germline V gene sequence: CDR1 MDHEN, CDR2 SYDVKM. CDR3 amino acids: CASSSDSPSSYNSPLHF. The DNA for the CDR3 is TGTGCCAGCAGTTCGGACAGCCCGAGCTCCTATAATTCACCCCTCCACTTT.

To note about this clonotype: Possible read error: a much larger clone is one base away. The chain is built from TRBV29-1 and TRBJ1-1; D is possibly TRBD1 (5 bases). Germline lookup yields CDR1 SQVTM and CDR2 ANQGSEA. This CDR3 spans 13 amino acids. Trimming stripped 6 bases from V and 1 base from J, with 12 bases between. CDR3 loop: CSVREGKNTEAFF. In nucleotides, the CDR3 is TGCAGCGTCCGAGAGGGGAAGAACACTGAAGCTTTCTTT.

The chain joins TRBV28 to TRBJ2-7, with a tentative D call TRBD2 (6 bases). V was shortened by 2 bases and J by 0 bases, with 11 bases between the two germline ends. The germline V gene has CDR1 MDHEN and CDR2 SYDVKM. This CDR3 has 15 residues. The CDR3 coding sequence is TGTGCCAGCAGTTTAAAAGGCGGGATCTCCTACGAGCAGTACTTC. Translation gives CASSLKGGISYEQYF.